The sequence of this T cell receptor (beta chain) was determined in a study of blood T cell repertoires in COVID-19. Produced via immunoSEQ multiplex PCR; TCRdb's table is partial and in-frame only. Found here are 300,000 to 400,000 clones, over 75% of them singletons; the top ten hold 2% to 2.5%. Trimming took 1 base from V and 3 from J; bases not matched to a gene: 5. The CDR3 is 16 amino acids. Germline CDR1 and CDR2: LGHNA and YNFKEQ. The sample was peripheral blood. The receptor's source is a woman aged 55 to 70 with COVID-19, enrolled during active disease. V gene TRBV4-2 combines with J gene TRBJ2-1; 8 bases map to TRBD2. The CDR3 DNA reads TGTGCCAGCAGCCAAGGAATTAGCGGGGTCTACAATGAGCAGTTCTTC. Translation: CASSQGISGVYNEQFF.